Presented here are 32 T cell receptor beta chains from one specimen sequenced in a study of control samples from healthy donors and cancer patients. Assay used: immunoSEQ multiplex PCR; TCRdb lists only in-frame clones, some missing. Of about 61,000 clones in the sample, almost 90% were seen once. The sequenced sample was PBMCs. The source of these receptors is a man aged 55 to 70 with colorectal cancer.

The rearrangement joins TRBV19 to TRBJ2-1, with D maybe TRBD2 (5 bases). Trimming shortened V by 5 bases and J by 0 bases, and 8 bases separated the two germline ends. Germline CDR1 LNHDA, CDR2 SQIVND (reference sequence). The CDR3 runs 14 residues. The CDR3: CASSPGSSYNEQFF. DNA for the CDR3: TGTGCCAGTAGTCCGGGAAGCTCCTACAATGAGCAGTTCTTC.

This chain uses TRBV19 with TRBJ2-7; tentatively, D is TRBD2 (6 bases). Germline assignment: CDR1 LNHDA and CDR2 SQIVND (reference sequence). This CDR3 comprises 16 residues. With 3 bases removed from V and 1 base from J, the gap between germline ends came to 16 bases. The CDR3 sequence: CASSIVGSGGSYEQYF. The CDR3 DNA reads as TGTGCCAGTAGTATTGTGGGGTCAGGAGGGTCCTACGAGCAGTACTTC.

The rearrangement uses TRBV5-1 and TRBJ1-4, with TRBD1 as a possible D gene (5 bases). V lost 4 bases, J lost 10 bases, and 11 bases lay in between. Germline lookup yields CDR1 SGHRS and CDR2 YFSETQ. The CDR3 totals 12 residues. The CDR3 sequence is CASSAGDGKLFF. CDR3 coding DNA: TGCGCCAGCAGCGCCGGGGACGGAAAACTGTTTTTT.

This clone was picked up one time. This chain links TRBV28 with TRBJ2-5, with 7 bases identical to TRBD1. Germline V gene data show CDR1 as MDHEN and CDR2 as SYDVKM. Trimming removed 7 bases from V and 4 bases from J; junction bases left unmatched: 9. This CDR3 spans 14 amino acids. CDR3 nucleotides: TGTGCCAGCATGACCCTGAGGGGGCTAGAGACCCAGTACTTC. Translation gives CASMTLRGLETQYF.

The chain uses TRBV19 and TRBJ2-1; 10 bases align to TRBD2. Germline values: CDR1 LNHDA, CDR2 SQIVND (reference sequence). The V segment lost 4 bases and the J segment 6 bases; nucleotides outside the gene matches: 12. The CDR3 extends over 17 amino acids. The CDR3, as DNA: TGTGCCAGTAGTAAGCCTTTGGGGACTAGCGTCGGCAATGAGCAGTTCTTC. Translating it yields CASSKPLGTSVGNEQFF.

The V and J genes are TRBV6-4 and TRBJ2-2; 7 bases match TRBD1. Trimming took 8 bases from V and 5 from J; bases not matched to a gene: 20. Germline values: CDR1 MRHNA, CDR2 SNTAGT. The CDR3 covers 18 residues. In DNA, the CDR3 is TGTGCCAGCGACCAAGGGGACAGTTTTAGCCAGGAGACCGGGGAGCTGTTTTTT. Amino acid sequence: CASDQGDSFSQETGELFF.

The chain joins TRBV10-2 to TRBJ2-3, with 10 bases lining up with TRBD2. The CDR3 has 18 residues. The germline CDR1 and CDR2 sequences are WSHSY and SAAADI. The V gene end was trimmed by 0 bases and the J gene end by 3 bases; junction bases not matched to a gene: 9. Written as DNA, the CDR3 is TGCGCCAGCAGTGAGTCGAGGCTAGCGGGGGCCGTAACAGATACGCAGTATTTT. Translation gives CASSESRLAGAVTDTQYF.

The chain joins TRBV10-1 to TRBJ2-7; the D gene is possibly TRBD2 (6 bases). The CDR3 totals 14 residues. V lost 4 bases, J lost 2 bases, and 12 bases lay in between. The germline gives CDR1 WNHNN, CDR2 SYGVQD (reference sequence). The CDR3 DNA sequence: TGCGCCAGCAGTGCCGGAGGGAGTACCTACGAGCAGTACTTC. Protein: CASSAGGSTYEQYF.

As for this clone: An end of the junction does not agree with germline; a read error may underlie this. The chain couples TRBV28 to TRBJ1-1, with 7 nucleotides matching TRBD1. The germline gives CDR1 MDHEN, CDR2 SYDVKM. The CDR3 loop spans 13 amino acids. The CDR3 DNA reads TGTGCCAGCAGTTGGGGACAGAACATTGAAGCTTTCTTT. It codes for CASSWGQNIEAFF.

To note about this clone: At the DNA level, this CDR3 is encoded by other sequences in the same sample as well. The V gene is TRBV3-1 (or the pseudogene TRBV3-2), the J gene TRBJ1-4; no firm D call. Germline V CDR1 and CDR2: LGHDT, YNNKEL (reference sequence). CDR3 length: 11 residues. The V end lost 1 base, the J end lost 8 bases, and 2 bases lay between the germline ends. The CDR3 DNA reads TGTGCCAGCAGCCAAGGAGAAAAACTGTTTTTT. As protein: CASSQGEKLFF.

The chain couples TRBV11-3 to TRBJ2-3; D is uncertain. Trimming stripped 2 bases from V and 1 base from J, with 7 bases between. Germline-derived CDR1 and CDR2 are SGHNT and YENEEA. The CDR3 contains 14 residues. The CDR3 nucleotides read TGTGCCAGCAGCTTAACAATCGGCACAGATACGCAGTATTTT. Its protein is CASSLTIGTDTQYF.

This clone was detected only once. V and J are TRBV10-3 and TRBJ1-5; unclear D gene. CDR3 length equals 16 residues. Germline V gene lookup returns CDR1 ENHRY and CDR2 SYGVKD. Trimming left V 3 bases short and J 1 base short, with 13 bases between. The CDR3 nucleotides are TGTGCCATCAGTGAATCTAAGCTTATGAGCAATCAGCCCCAGCATTTT. Its protein product is CAISESKLMSNQPQHF.

The V and J genes are TRBV29-1 and TRBJ2-2; possible D gene TRBD2, 5 bases. In germline, CDR1 is SQVTM, CDR2 ANQGSEA. Deletions cut 7 bases from V and 8 bases from J, with 14 bases between. CDR3 length equals 12 residues. This CDR3 is CSAIRGLGELFF. CDR3 DNA sequence: TGCAGCGCCATCCGGGGTCTTGGGGAGCTGTTTTTT.

The chain links TRBV6-5 to TRBJ2-7; 7 nucleotides line up with TRBD1. The V and J ends lost 5 bases and 4 bases, in that order; junction bases with no gene match: 8. This CDR3 is built from 14 residues. Germline values: CDR1 MNHEY, CDR2 SVGAGI. Here the CDR3 reads CASSQVGGRYEQYF. The CDR3 bases are TGTGCCAGCAGTCAGGTAGGGGGCAGGTACGAGCAGTACTTC.

This clone appeared a single time. The chain uses TRBV6-5 and TRBJ2-6, with no clear D. Germline V lookup: CDR1 MNHEY, CDR2 SVGAGI. The CDR3 sequence is 13 residues long. V gave up 0 bases and J gave up 3 bases, with 0 bases separating them. In nucleotides, the CDR3 is TGTGCCAGCAGTTACTCTGGGGCCAACGTCCTGACTTTC. It is translated as CASSYSGANVLTF.

This clone was observed once. This rearrangement joins TRBV11-2 to TRBJ2-1, with 8 bases that match TRBD2. Germline values: CDR1 SGHAT, CDR2 FQNNGV. The junction had 1 base not matched to a gene; V was cut back by 3 bases and J by 3 bases. This CDR3 contains 14 residues. The CDR3 DNA reads TGTGCCAGCAGCTTGGCGGGGGGCTACAATGAGCAGTTCTTC. The encoded protein is CASSLAGGYNEQFF.

This chain connects TRBV3-1 (or the pseudogene TRBV3-2) to TRBJ2-1; 9 bases align to TRBD1. CDR1 and CDR2 (germline): LGHDT, YNNKEL (reference sequence). This CDR3 is 16 amino acids long. The V segment lost 4 bases and the J segment 4 bases; nucleotides outside the gene matches: 8. The DNA of the CDR3 is TGTGCCAGCAGCCCCCCTGGAGACAGGGGGTACAATGAGCAGTTCTTC. It encodes CASSPPGDRGYNEQFF.

The chain combines TRBV2 with TRBJ1-1; TRBD1 is a possible D gene (6 bases). This CDR3 comprises 14 residues. Trimming left V 6 bases short and J 1 base short, with 12 bases between. Germline values: CDR1 SNHLY, CDR2 FYNNEI. CDR3 region: CASRFQGKNTEAFF. The CDR3 DNA follows: TGTGCCAGCAGATTCCAGGGGAAGAACACTGAAGCTTTCTTT.

This clone came up a few times. The chain uses TRBV2 and TRBJ2-5; TRBD1 matches 10 bases. Trimming cost V 8 bases and J 4 bases; bases outside gene matches: 4. The germline V gene has CDR1 SNHLY and CDR2 FYNNEI. This CDR3 region has 13 residues. In DNA form, the CDR3 reads TGTGCCAGCGCGGGGGACAGGGGAGAGACCCAGTACTTC. This translates into CASAGDRGETQYF.

The chain carries TRBV18 and TRBJ2-3; TRBD1 is a possible D gene (5 bases). Germline assignment: CDR1 KGHSH and CDR2 LQKENI. CDR3 size: 16 residues. V was pared by 3 bases and J by 1 base, with 14 bases between. In DNA, the CDR3 is TGTGCCAGCTCACCGCAGGGATTCGGACGCACAGATACGCAGTATTTT. Translating gives CASSPQGFGRTDTQYF.

A single count supports this clone. CDR3 DNA: TGTGCCAGCGATAGTAGCGGGGCATCCTACAATGAGCAGTTCTTC. This sequence encodes CASDSSGASYNEQFF. The chain is built from TRBV11-1 and TRBJ2-1, with 8 nucleotides matching TRBD2. The CDR3 consists of 15 residues. V lost 8 bases to trimming and J lost 1 base; unmatched junction nucleotides: 7. The germline V gene encodes CDR1 SGHAT and CDR2 FQDESV (reference sequence). Full variable domain (outside the CDR3, taken from reference TRBV11-1 and TRBJ2-1): EAEVAQSPRYKITEKSQAVAFWCDPISGHATLYWYRQILGQGPELLVQFQDESVVDDSQLPKDRFSAERLKGVDSTLKIQPAELGDSAMYLCASDSSGASYNEQFFGPGTRLTVL.

This chain links TRBV7-2 with TRBJ2-5, with D unresolved. Trimming removed 4 bases from V and 5 bases from J, with 14 bases in between. The CDR3 is 14 amino acids. CDR1 and CDR2 (germline): SGHTA, FQGNSA. The CDR3 DNA reads TGTGCCAGCAGCTCCGCCAAGCCTGGGGAGACCCAGTACTTC. Encoded protein: CASSSAKPGETQYF.

V gene TRBV7-2 combines with J gene TRBJ2-3; 9 bases map to TRBD2. CDR3 length equals 17 residues. Per the germline V gene, CDR1 is SGHTA and CDR2 is FQGNSA. V shed 1 base, J shed 4 bases, and the junction held 9 bases outside the gene matches. The CDR3 sequence is CASSLVAGGRMADTQYF. The CDR3 DNA reads TGTGCCAGCAGCTTAGTGGCGGGGGGGCGAATGGCAGATACGCAGTATTTT.

The chain uses TRBV29-1 and TRBJ1-1, with D hard to call. Trimming removed 5 bases at V and 10 bases at J, with 14 bases between. CDR3 length: 11 amino acids. Per germline, CDR1 SQVTM and CDR2 ANQGSEA. The CDR3 protein is CSVLTDYGAFF. The CDR3 DNA sequence: TGCAGCGTTCTAACAGACTATGGAGCTTTCTTT. Full variable domain (rest looked up from reference TRBV29-1 and TRBJ1-1): SAVISQKPSRDICQRGTSLTIQCQVDSQVTMMFWYRQQPGQSLTLIATANQGSEATYESGFVIDKFPISRPNLTFSTLTVSNMSPEDSSIYLCSVLTDYGAFFGQGTRLTVV.

V gene TRBV5-4 combines with J gene TRBJ1-5; D is undetermined. The CDR3 is made up of 17 amino acids. The V and J ends lost 0 bases and 2 bases respectively, with 15 bases between them. Germline lookup yields CDR1 SGHNT and CDR2 YYREEE (reference sequence). The DNA for the CDR3 is TGTGCCAGCAGCTTGGGACCCAGACCCGAAGGCAATCAGCCCCAGCATTTT. This codes for CASSLGPRPEGNQPQHF.

This chain joins TRBV3-1 (or the pseudogene TRBV3-2) and TRBJ2-3; D may be TRBD2 (5 bases). This CDR3 is 13 amino acids long. Trimming took off 4 bases at V and 7 bases at J, with 12 bases between the two ends. Germline V lookup: CDR1 LGHDT, CDR2 YNNKEL (reference sequence). The CDR3 is CASSPPTTNTQYF. DNA of the CDR3: TGTGCCAGCAGCCCCCCCACGACTAATACGCAGTATTTT.

The CDR3: CASSFLRGRGDYGYTF. As DNA, the CDR3 is TGTGCCAGCAGTTTCCTGAGGGGGCGGGGTGACTATGGCTACACCTTC. V usage is TRBV28 and J usage is TRBJ1-2; 7 bases agree with TRBD1. Germline CDR1 is MDHEN and CDR2 is SYDVKM. The CDR3 runs 16 residues. Trimming at V came to 3 bases and at J to 3 bases, leaving 10 bases not matched to a gene.

Concerning this clone itself: The identical CDR3 is also encoded by other nucleotide sequences in the sample. This chain joins TRBV12-3 or TRBV12-4 and TRBJ1-2; perhaps TRBD1 as D (5 bases). Between the trimmed V and J ends, which lost 3 bases and 5 bases, there was a span of 10 bases. The CDR3 contains 13 residues. The CDR3 protein is CASSFSGPYGYTF. The CDR3 bases are TGTGCCAGCAGTTTTTCGGGACCTTATGGCTACACCTTC.

The genes are TRBV18 and TRBJ2-5; D could derive from TRBD1 or TRBD2 (5 bases each). The CDR3 is 14 amino acids. V lost 2 bases to trimming and J lost 5 bases, with 12 bases between them. Germline V lookup: CDR1 KGHSH, CDR2 LQKENI. This CDR3 reads CASSPAGTGETQYF. The CDR3 DNA is TGTGCCAGCTCACCAGCTGGGACGGGGGAGACCCAGTACTTC.

The chain recombines TRBV29-1 with TRBJ2-3, with 7 bases matching TRBD2. This CDR3 region has 11 residues. Germline CDR1 reads SQVTM; CDR2 reads ANQGSEA. V trimming: 7 bases; J trimming: 6 bases; junction bases outside the gene matches: 4. The CDR3 sequence: CSAGTTDTQYF. The CDR3 bases are TGCAGCGCCGGGACTACGGATACGCAGTATTTT.

V is TRBV6-6 and J is TRBJ2-7, with TRBD1 as a possible D gene (8 bases). The V gene's germline CDR1 is MNHNY and CDR2 SVGAGI (reference sequence). V gave up 5 bases and J gave up 1 base, with 18 bases separating them. The CDR3 length is 16 residues. In nucleotides, the CDR3 is TGTGCCAGCAGTCCCGGGGGGACAGGAGCGTCCTACGAGCAGTACTTC. Protein: CASSPGGTGASYEQYF.

The genes are TRBV4-3 and TRBJ1-4, with 7 bases aligning to TRBD1. The CDR3 totals 15 residues. V gave up 5 bases and J gave up 5 bases; unmatched junction bases: 8. CDR1 is LGHNA and CDR2 is YSLEER in the germline V gene. CDR3 nucleotides: TGCGCCAGCAGCGCAGGGACAGACCTAAATGAAAAACTGTTTTTT. It yields the protein CASSAGTDLNEKLFF.